In its sample, the clone carrying this T cell receptor beta chain was seen a few times. Its antigen is unknown. The sample is drawn from a study of cytomegalovirus exposure and HLA in healthy donors. The CDR3 consists of 16 residues. V lost 7 bases and J lost 0, with 18 bases in between. CDR1 SNHLY and CDR2 FYNNEI come from the germline V gene. 60 Vbeta and 13 Jbeta primers were used in PCR. Sequencing used immunoSEQ multiplex PCR; TCRdb keeps in-frame clones, though not all of them. The table lists tens of thousands of clones, approximately 71% of them singletons. Study results and limitations: Equally common other TCR beta chains were less clonally expanded than HLA-associated ones, a later analysis found. Investigators reported 150 to 200 TCR beta chains as tied to cytomegalovirus. TCR beta sequences numbering about 17,000 were associated with HLA alleles at 0.05 false discovery rate in a later analysis. A later analysis linked a missense DCLRE1C variant to TCR beta V- and J-gene trimming.

Sequencing was performed on PBMCs. The V gene is TRBV2, the J gene TRBJ1-1, with D maybe TRBD1 (5 bases). The clonotype comes from a man aged 40-50 years in good health and CMV-seronegative. CDR3 nucleotides: TGTGCCAGCACCCCGGGACTCCCCCCCATGAACACTGAAGCTTTCTTT. Protein product: CASTPGLPPMNTEAFF.